A selection of T cell receptor beta chains follows, all from one sample in a study of a mutant IDH1 vaccine in newly diagnosed glioma. The method was immunoSEQ multiplex PCR; TCRdb's version includes in-frame clones alone and lacks a portion of them. This table holds almost 30,000 clones, approximately 90% found once. Their target antigens are unknown. Source: peripheral blood mononuclear cells (PBMCs), taken from a glioma patient whose treatment included an IDH1 peptide vaccine. The receptors shown here come from a woman between 40 and 50 years old with glioma. Some clones in this sample may be carry-over from other donors' samples. The CDR3 runs from the conserved cysteine through the conserved F or W. A D gene is named only where the DNA matches it firmly. Expanded clones are given a class, and other clones once, few, many or no size at all.

size	V	J	D	CDR3	DNA
-	TRBV10-3	TRBJ1-2	-	CATSGETNYGYTF	TGTGCCACCAGTGGGGAAACGAACTATGGCTACACCTTC
-	TRBV6-5	TRBJ1-2	-	CASSQGQQGYTF	TGTGCCAGCAGCCAGGGGCAACAGGGCTACACCTTC
-	TRBV21-1	TRBJ2-2	-	CASSKACDRGPGELFF	TGTGCCAGCAGCAAAGCTTGCGACAGGGGGCCCGGGGAGCTGTTTTTT
-	TRBV5-1	TRBJ2-3	-	CASSLASSGTDTQYF	TGCGCCAGCAGCTTGGCTAGTAGCGGCACAGATACGCAGTATTTT
few	TRBV6-6	TRBJ1-2	-	CASSYSGNYGYTF	TGTGCCAGCAGTTACTCGGGTAACTATGGCTACACCTTC
few	TRBV7-9	TRBJ1-3	TRBD1	CASSLALTTGGNTIYF	TGTGCCAGCAGCTTAGCCCTTACGACAGGGGGAAACACCATATATTTT
-	TRBV9	TRBJ1-1	TRBD1	CASSGRQGSLRTEAFF	TGTGCCAGCAGCGGTAGACAGGGGAGCCTGAGGACTGAAGCTTTCTTT
-	TRBV4-1	TRBJ1-5	TRBD1	CASSQGTGWNQPQHF	TGCGCCAGCAGCCAAGGGACAGGTTGGAATCAGCCCCAGCATTTT
-	TRBV11-1	TRBJ2-3	-	CASSFGGPSGDTQYF	TGTGCCAGCAGCTTTGGGGGACCTTCTGGAGATACGCAGTATTTT
-	TRBV6-4	TRBJ2-3	-	CASGDTDTQYF	TGTGCCAGCGGGGACACAGATACGCAGTATTTT
-	TRBV28	TRBJ2-3	-	CASSLSAGWVTDTQYF	TGTGCCAGCAGTTTATCCGCGGGATGGGTCACAGATACGCAGTATTTT
-	TRBV30	TRBJ1-1	TRBD1	CAWSPREGTETEAFF	TGTGCCTGGAGCCCGAGAGAAGGGACAGAGACTGAAGCTTTCTTT
-	TRBV4-3	TRBJ1-2	TRBD1	CASSQPGQINYGYTF	TGCGCCAGCAGCCAACCGGGACAGATTAACTATGGCTACACCTTC
-	TRBV28	TRBJ2-7	-	CASSFYGDYEQYF	TGTGCCAGCAGTTTTTATGGAGACTACGAGCAGTACTTC
-	TRBV4-1	TRBJ2-7	-	CASSQVSDRIYSYEQYF	TGCGCCAGCAGCCAAGTCTCAGATCGAATCTACTCCTACGAGCAGTACTTC
few	TRBV7-9	TRBJ1-6	-	CASSPTGPEALHF	TGTGCCAGCAGCCCTACGGGGCCAGAGGCCCTCCACTTT
-	TRBV5-1	TRBJ1-2	-	CASSSYLGTKDSYGYTF	TGCGCCAGCAGCTCGTACCTAGGGACGAAGGACAGTTATGGCTACACCTTC
-	TRBV27	TRBJ1-2	TRBD1	CASSSGTGHYGYTF	TGTGCCAGCAGTTCCGGGACAGGGCACTATGGCTACACCTTC
-	TRBV4-1	TRBJ2-1	TRBD2	CASSQVGGTTSGYEQFF	TGCGCCAGCAGCCAAGTGGGGGGAACGACTAGCGGGTATGAGCAGTTCTTC
-	TRBV7-6	TRBJ2-3	TRBD2	CASSLGTSGTSKRFQYF	TGTGCCAGCAGCCTCGGGACTAGCGGGACCTCTAAGAGGTTTCAGTATTTT
-	TRBV28	TRBJ2-4	-	CASSFRSGKNIQYF	TGTGCCAGCAGTTTCAGGTCGGGCAAAAACATTCAGTACTTC
-	TRBV10-3	TRBJ1-1	-	CAISSANTEAFF	TGTGCCATCAGTAGTGCGAACACTGAAGCTTTCTTT
-	TRBV6-1	TRBJ2-1	TRBD2	CASSEARGSGSFF	TGTGCCAGCAGTGAAGCGCGGGGGTCAGGTTCCTTCTTC
-	TRBV6-6	TRBJ2-2	-	CASRDTNTGELFF	TGTGCCAGCAGAGACACGAACACCGGGGAGCTGTTTTTT
few	TRBV2	TRBJ1-2	-	CASSTQGGNYGYTF	TGTGCCAGCAGTACACAGGGTGGGAACTATGGCTACACCTTC
-	TRBV9	TRBJ2-2	TRBD2	CASSVGSGGFGDTGELFF	TGTGCCAGCAGCGTTGGTAGCGGGGGATTTGGAGACACCGGGGAGCTGTTTTTT
once	TRBV18	TRBJ1-1	TRBD1	CASSTGTGSFTEAFF	TGTGCCAGCTCAACCGGGACAGGGTCGTTCACTGAAGCTTTCTTT
-	TRBV5-1	TRBJ2-7	TRBD2	CASSPGLAGAYEQYF	TGCGCCAGCAGCCCCGGACTAGCGGGGGCCTACGAGCAGTACTTC
-	TRBV7-9	TRBJ2-2	-	CASSVPGRTGELFF	TGTGCCAGCAGCGTCCCAGGGCGGACCGGGGAGCTGTTTTTT
once	TRBV15	TRBJ1-1	-	CATSRFLGNTEAFF	TGTGCCACCAGCAGATTCCTAGGGAACACTGAAGCTTTCTTT
-	TRBV7-3	TRBJ2-3	-	CASTIGAGLGEDTQYF	TGTGCCAGCACAATAGGGGCGGGGCTCGGGGAAGATACGCAGTATTTT
-	TRBV5-4	TRBJ2-4	-	CASSLAGQGGNIQYF	TGTGCCAGCAGCTTGGCCGGCCAGGGGGGCAACATTCAGTACTTC
-	TRBV6-1	TRBJ1-2	-	CASSEQLDLGYTF	TGTGCCAGCAGTGAACAGCTGGATCTTGGCTACACCTTC
-	TRBV2	TRBJ1-2	-	CASNPRGGDGYTF	TGTGCCAGCAACCCAAGGGGTGGGGATGGCTACACCTTC
-	TRBV19	TRBJ2-2	TRBD2	CASSLGLAGGELFF	TGTGCCAGTAGTTTGGGACTAGCGGGGGGGGAGCTGTTTTTT
once	TRBV25-1	TRBJ2-1	TRBD2	CASGGTSELNEQFF	TGTGCCAGCGGGGGGACTAGCGAGCTCAATGAGCAGTTCTTC
-	TRBV10-3	TRBJ1-2	-	CAISVGNRANYGYTF	TGTGCCATCAGTGTTGGGAACAGAGCTAACTATGGCTACACCTTC
few	TRBV10-3	TRBJ2-1	TRBD2	CAISDGRAGNEQFF	TGTGCCATCAGTGACGGGAGGGCAGGCAATGAGCAGTTCTTC
-	TRBV4-1	TRBJ2-3	-	CASSQVLDTQYF	TGCGCCAGCAGCCAAGTTTTAGATACGCAGTATTTT
-	TRBV19	TRBJ1-5	TRBD1	CASKAEGTDFLGQPQHF	TGTGCCAGTAAGGCTGAGGGGACAGATTTTCTGGGTCAGCCCCAGCATTTT
-	TRBV10-1	TRBJ2-7	-	CASSGTTGGDEQYF	TGCGCCAGCAGTGGAACTACAGGAGGGGACGAGCAGTACTTC
-	TRBV11-2	TRBJ2-7	TRBD2	CASSLVSGSYEQYF	TGTGCCAGCAGCTTAGTGAGCGGGAGTTACGAGCAGTACTTC
-	TRBV7-2	TRBJ2-1	TRBD2	CASSIAGGPRGSEQFF	TGTGCCAGCAGCATAGCGGGAGGGCCGCGGGGAAGTGAGCAGTTCTTC
-	TRBV27	TRBJ2-5	TRBD1	CASSLLGGQGPFSQETQYF	TGTGCCAGCTCTCTCTTAGGGGGACAGGGGCCTTTTTCCCAAGAGACCCAGTACTTC
-	TRBV7-2	TRBJ2-3	-	CASSLARRDTQYF	TGTGCCAGCAGCTTAGCGCGGAGAGATACGCAGTATTTT
-	TRBV4-3	TRBJ2-3	-	CASSQDGRDTQYF	TGCGCCAGCAGCCAAGATGGTAGAGATACGCAGTATTTT
-	TRBV5-1	TRBJ2-1	-	CASSLDGEGGQFF	TGCGCCAGCAGCTTGGATGGGGAGGGGGGGCAGTTCTTC
-	TRBV5-1	TRBJ2-5	TRBD2	CASSIPSGGGAETQYF	TGCGCCAGCAGCATCCCTAGCGGGGGCGGGGCGGAGACCCAGTACTTC